The following is a TCR beta chain sequence with its context. The antigen is undetermined. This specimen belongs to a study of Graves' ophthalmopathy and Graves' hyperthyroidism. Study-wide results and limits: Discriminating ophthalmopathy from stable hyperthyroidism, a 13-signature model attained a sensitivity of approximately 90% and a specificity of roughly 81%.

TCR beta CDR3 regions were amplified from RNA transcripts. Investigators did first-round RT-PCR with HTBI primers, then second-round multiplex PCR. TCRdb re-called the multiplex PCR reads with MiXCR, one entry per CDR3 protein. The data contain about 380,000 distinct CDR3 sequences, approximately 15% of them singletons. The authors enrolled newly diagnosed hyperthyroidism patients aged 18 to 65 with under 2 months' duration. The receptor was isolated from a woman under 30 with stable Graves' hyperthyroidism. Sequenced: peripheral blood.

The CDR3 reads CASSLDRLTLYGYTF. DNA of the CDR3: TGTGCCAGCAGCCTTGACAGGCTAACCCTCTATGGCTACACCTTC. The chain is built from TRBV11-2 and TRBJ1-2, with D perhaps matching TRBD1 (6 bases). CDR1 and CDR2 from the germline V gene are SGHAT and FQNNGV. V lost 5 bases and J 4 bases, leaving 17 bases between the germline ends. The CDR3 loop spans 15 amino acids.